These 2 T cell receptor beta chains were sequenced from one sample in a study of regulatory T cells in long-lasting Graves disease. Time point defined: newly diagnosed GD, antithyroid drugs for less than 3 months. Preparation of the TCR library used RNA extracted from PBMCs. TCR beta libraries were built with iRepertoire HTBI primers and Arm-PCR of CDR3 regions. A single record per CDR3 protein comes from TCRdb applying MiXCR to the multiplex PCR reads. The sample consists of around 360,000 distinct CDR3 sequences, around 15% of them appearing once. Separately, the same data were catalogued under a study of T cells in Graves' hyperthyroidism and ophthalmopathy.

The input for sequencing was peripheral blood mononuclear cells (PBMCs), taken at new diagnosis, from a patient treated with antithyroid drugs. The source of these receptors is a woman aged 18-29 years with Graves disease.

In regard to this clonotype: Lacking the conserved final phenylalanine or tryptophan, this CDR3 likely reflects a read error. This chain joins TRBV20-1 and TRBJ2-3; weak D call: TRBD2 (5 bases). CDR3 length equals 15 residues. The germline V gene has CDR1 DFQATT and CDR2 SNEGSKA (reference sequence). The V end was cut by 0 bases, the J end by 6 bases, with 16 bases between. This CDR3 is CSARDPVRGWDTQYS. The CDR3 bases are TGCAGTGCTAGAGACCCCGTTCGCGGGTGGGATACGCAGTATTCT.

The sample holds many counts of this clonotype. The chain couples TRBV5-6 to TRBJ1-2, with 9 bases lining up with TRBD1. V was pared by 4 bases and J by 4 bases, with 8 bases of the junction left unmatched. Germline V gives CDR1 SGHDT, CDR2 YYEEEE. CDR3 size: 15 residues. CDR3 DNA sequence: TGTGCCAGCAGCCGAGACAGGGGGGTCATCTATGGCTACACCTTC. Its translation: CASSRDRGVIYGYTF.